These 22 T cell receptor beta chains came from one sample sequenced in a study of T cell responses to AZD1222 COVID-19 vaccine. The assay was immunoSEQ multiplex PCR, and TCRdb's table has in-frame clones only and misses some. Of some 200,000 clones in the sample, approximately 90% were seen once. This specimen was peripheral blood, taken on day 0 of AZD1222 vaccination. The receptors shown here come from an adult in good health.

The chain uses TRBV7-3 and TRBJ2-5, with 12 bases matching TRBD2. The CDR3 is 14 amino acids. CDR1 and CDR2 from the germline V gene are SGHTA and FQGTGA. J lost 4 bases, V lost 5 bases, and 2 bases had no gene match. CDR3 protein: CASSPGLAGETQYF. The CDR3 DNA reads TGTGCCAGCAGCCCGGGACTAGCGGGAGAGACCCAGTACTTC.

CDR3 in DNA: TGTGCCAGCAGCCAAGGGACAGGGGGTGCCAGTTACTATGGCTACACCTTC. Its translation is CASSQGTGGASYYGYTF. V is TRBV3-1 (or the pseudogene TRBV3-2) and J is TRBJ1-2, with 10 bases identical to TRBD1. Germline V gene data show CDR1 as LGHDT and CDR2 as YNNKEL (reference sequence). The V gene end was trimmed by 1 base and the J gene end by 3 bases; junction bases not matched to a gene: 8. The CDR3 has 17 residues.

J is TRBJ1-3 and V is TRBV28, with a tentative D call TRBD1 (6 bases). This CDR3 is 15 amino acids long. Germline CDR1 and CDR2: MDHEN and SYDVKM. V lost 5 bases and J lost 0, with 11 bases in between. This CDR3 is CASSPGHSSGNTIYF. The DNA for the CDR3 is TGTGCCAGCAGTCCGGGACACTCCTCTGGAAACACCATATATTTT. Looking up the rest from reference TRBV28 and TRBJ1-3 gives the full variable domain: DVKVTQSSRYLVKRTGEKVFLECVQDMDHENMFWYRQDPGLGLRLIYFSYDVKMKEKGDIPEGYSVSREKKERFSLILESASTNQTSMYLCASSPGHSSGNTIYFGEGSWLTVV.

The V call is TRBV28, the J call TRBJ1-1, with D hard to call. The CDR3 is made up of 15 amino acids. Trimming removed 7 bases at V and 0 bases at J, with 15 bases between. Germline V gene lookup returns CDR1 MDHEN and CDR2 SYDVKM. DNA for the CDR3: TGTGCCAGCACCCCTGGGCAGAAAATGAACACTGAAGCTTTCTTT. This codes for CASTPGQKMNTEAFF.

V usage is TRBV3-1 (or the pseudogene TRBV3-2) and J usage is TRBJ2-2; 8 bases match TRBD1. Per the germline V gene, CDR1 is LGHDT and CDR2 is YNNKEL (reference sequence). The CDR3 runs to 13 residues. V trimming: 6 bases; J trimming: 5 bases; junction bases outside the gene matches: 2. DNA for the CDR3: TGTGCCAGCAGAGGACAGGGAACCGGGGAGCTGTTTTTT. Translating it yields CASRGQGTGELFF.

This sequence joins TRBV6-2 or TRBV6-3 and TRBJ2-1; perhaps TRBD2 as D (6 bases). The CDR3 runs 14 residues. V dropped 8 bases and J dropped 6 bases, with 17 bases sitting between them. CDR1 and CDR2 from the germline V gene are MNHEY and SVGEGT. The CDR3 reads CASGWGVPSNEQFF. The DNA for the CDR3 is TGTGCCAGCGGTTGGGGGGTTCCGTCCAATGAGCAGTTCTTC.

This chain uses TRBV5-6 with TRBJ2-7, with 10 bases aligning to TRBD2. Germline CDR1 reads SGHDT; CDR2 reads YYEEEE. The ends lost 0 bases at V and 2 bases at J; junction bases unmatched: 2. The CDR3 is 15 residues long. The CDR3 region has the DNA TGTGCCAGCAGCTTGGGACTAGCGGGCACCTACGAGCAGTACTTC. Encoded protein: CASSLGLAGTYEQYF. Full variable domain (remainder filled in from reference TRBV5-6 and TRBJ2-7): DAGVTQSPTHLIKTRGQQVTLRCSPKSGHDTVSWYQQALGQGPQFIFQYYEEEERQRGNFPDRFSGHQFPNYSSELNVNALLLGDSALYLCASSLGLAGTYEQYFGPGTRLTVT.

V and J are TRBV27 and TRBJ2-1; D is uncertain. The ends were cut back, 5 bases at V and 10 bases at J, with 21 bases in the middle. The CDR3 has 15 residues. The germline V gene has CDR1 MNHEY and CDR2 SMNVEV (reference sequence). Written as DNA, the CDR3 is TGTGCCAGCAGTCCCCCACCGGGCCCAACGCGGGAGCAGTTCTTC. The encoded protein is CASSPPPGPTREQFF.

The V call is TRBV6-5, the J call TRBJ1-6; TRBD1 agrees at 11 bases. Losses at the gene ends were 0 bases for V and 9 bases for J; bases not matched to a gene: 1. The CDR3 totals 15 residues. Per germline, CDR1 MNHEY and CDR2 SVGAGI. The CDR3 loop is CASSYSGQGASPLHF. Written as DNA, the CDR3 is TGTGCCAGCAGTTACTCCGGACAGGGGGCTTCACCCCTCCACTTT.

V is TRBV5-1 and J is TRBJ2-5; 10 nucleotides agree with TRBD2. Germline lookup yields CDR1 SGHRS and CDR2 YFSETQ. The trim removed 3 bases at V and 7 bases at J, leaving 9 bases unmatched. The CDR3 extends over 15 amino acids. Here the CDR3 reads CASSSGLADPPTQYF. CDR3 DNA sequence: TGCGCCAGCAGCTCAGGACTAGCGGACCCCCCGACCCAGTACTTC. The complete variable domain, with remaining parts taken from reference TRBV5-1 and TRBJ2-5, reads KAGVTQTPRYLIKTRGQQVTLSCSPISGHRSVSWYQQTPGQGLQFLFEYFSETQRNKGNFPGRFSGRQFSNSRSEMNVSTLELGDSALYLCASSSGLADPPTQYFGPGTRLLVL.

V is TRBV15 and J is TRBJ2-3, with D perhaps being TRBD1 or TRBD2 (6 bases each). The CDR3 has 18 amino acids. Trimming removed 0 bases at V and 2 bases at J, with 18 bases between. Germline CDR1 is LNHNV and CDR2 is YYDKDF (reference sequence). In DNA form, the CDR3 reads TGTGCCACCAGCAGAGATTCTCAACGGGGGCGCAACACAGATACGCAGTATTTT. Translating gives CATSRDSQRGRNTDTQYF.

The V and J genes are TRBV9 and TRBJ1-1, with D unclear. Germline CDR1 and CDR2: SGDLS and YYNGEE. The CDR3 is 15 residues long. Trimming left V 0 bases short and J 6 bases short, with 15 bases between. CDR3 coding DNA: TGTGCCAGCAGCGTAGCTCCAGAGTTGACCCCTGAAGCTTTCTTT. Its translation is CASSVAPELTPEAFF.

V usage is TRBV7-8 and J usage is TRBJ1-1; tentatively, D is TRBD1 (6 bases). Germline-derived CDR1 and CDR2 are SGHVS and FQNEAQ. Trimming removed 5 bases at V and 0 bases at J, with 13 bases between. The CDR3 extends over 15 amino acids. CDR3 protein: CASSPGQFLNTEAFF. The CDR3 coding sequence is TGTGCCAGCAGCCCCGGACAGTTTTTGAACACTGAAGCTTTCTTT.

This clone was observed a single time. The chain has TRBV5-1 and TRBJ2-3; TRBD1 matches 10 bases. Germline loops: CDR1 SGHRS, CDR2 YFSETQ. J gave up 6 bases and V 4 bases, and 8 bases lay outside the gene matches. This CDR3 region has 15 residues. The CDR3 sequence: CASSPGTGARDTQYF. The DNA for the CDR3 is TGCGCCAGCAGCCCTGGGACAGGGGCCCGTGATACGCAGTATTTT.

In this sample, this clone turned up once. CDR3 sequence: CASSHLLGDKQFF. CDR3 DNA sequence: TGTGCCAGCAGTCACCTGTTGGGAGATAAGCAGTTCTTC. The gene calls are TRBV28 and TRBJ2-1; weak D call: TRBD2 (5 bases). The V end lost 5 bases, the J end lost 11 bases, and 16 bases lay between the germline ends. Per germline, CDR1 MDHEN and CDR2 SYDVKM. The CDR3 covers 13 residues.

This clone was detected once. DNA for the CDR3: TGCAGTGCTAGTTCACCCAGGGGGGTCTACGAGCAGTACTTC. Its translation is CSASSPRGVYEQYF. The chain joins TRBV20-1 to TRBJ2-7; D is possibly TRBD1 (7 bases). The germline CDR1 and CDR2 sequences are DFQATT and SNEGSKA (reference sequence). V was clipped by 3 bases and J by 3 bases, with 15 bases between them. This CDR3 spans 14 amino acids.

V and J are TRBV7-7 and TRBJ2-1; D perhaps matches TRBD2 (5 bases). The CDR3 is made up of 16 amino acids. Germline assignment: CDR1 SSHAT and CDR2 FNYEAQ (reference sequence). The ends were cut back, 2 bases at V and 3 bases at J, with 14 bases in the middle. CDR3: CASSLQPASHYNEQFF. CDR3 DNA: TGTGCCAGCAGCTTACAACCGGCTAGCCACTACAATGAGCAGTTCTTC. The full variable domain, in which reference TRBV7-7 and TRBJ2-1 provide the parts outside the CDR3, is GAGVSQSPRYKVTKRGQDVTLRCDPISSHATLYWYQQALGQGPEFLTYFNYEAQPDKSGLPSDRFSAERPEGSISTLTIQRTEQRDSAMYRCASSLQPASHYNEQFFGPGTRLTVL.

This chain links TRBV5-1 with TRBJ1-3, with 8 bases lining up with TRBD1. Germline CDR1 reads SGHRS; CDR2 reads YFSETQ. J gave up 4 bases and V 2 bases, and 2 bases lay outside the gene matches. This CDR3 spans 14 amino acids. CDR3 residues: CASSLQGGGNTIYF. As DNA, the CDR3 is TGCGCCAGCAGCTTACAGGGGGGCGGAAACACCATATATTTT.

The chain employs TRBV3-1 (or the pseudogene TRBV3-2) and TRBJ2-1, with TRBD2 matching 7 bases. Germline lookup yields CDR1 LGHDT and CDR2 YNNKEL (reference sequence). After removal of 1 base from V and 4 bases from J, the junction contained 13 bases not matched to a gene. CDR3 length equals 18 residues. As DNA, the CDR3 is TGTGCCAGCAGCCAAGGTGAGACCGTAGTGGGACTATACAATGAGCAGTTCTTC. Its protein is CASSQGETVVGLYNEQFF.

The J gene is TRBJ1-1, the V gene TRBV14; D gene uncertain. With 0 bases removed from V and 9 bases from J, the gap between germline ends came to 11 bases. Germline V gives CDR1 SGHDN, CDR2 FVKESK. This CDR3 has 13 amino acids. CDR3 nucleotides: TGTGCCAGCAGCCAAGATCTTGGAGGGAAAGCTTTCTTT. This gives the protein CASSQDLGGKAFF.

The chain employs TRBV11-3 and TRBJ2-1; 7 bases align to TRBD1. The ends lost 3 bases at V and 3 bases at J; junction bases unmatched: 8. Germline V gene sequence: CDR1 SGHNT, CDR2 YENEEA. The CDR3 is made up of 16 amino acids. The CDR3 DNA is TGTGCCAGCAGCTTGTCGTCCGGGACAGACTACAATGAGCAGTTCTTC. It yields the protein CASSLSSGTDYNEQFF.

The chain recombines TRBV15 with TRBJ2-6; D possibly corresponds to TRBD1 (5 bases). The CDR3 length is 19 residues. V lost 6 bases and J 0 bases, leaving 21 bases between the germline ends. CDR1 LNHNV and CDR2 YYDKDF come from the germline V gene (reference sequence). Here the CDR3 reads CATSTIRVTNGSGANVLTF. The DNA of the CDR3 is TGTGCCACCAGTACGATCAGGGTTACCAACGGCTCTGGGGCCAACGTCCTGACTTTC.